This entry features one TCR beta chain sequence. There is no known antigen for this receptor. Within one base of it there is no much larger clone, and no base qualities were kept. This specimen comes from a study of blood T cell repertoires in COVID-19 (TCRdb year 2020). Notes on the research overall: Collaborator samples came from the United States, Italy and Spain and covered acute and convalescent phases of COVID-19. The samples were drawn from two sources: the first 160 participants of the ongoing ImmuneRACE study, and 1,200 or so subjects contributed by 6 global collaborators. The dataset comprised deeply sampled blood TCRbeta repertoires from subjects exposed to, actively infected with, or recovered from COVID-19. The material from the prospective study consisted of cDNA or gDNA derived from T cells, B-cell-depleted T cells, or PBMCs. Where available, HLA class I and class II types were taken from metadata supplied by the sample provider and were not determined by assay-based typing. A de-identified subject ID, COVID-19 status, age in years and sex were almost always included in the sample metadata. The repertoires were released in a freely available public database meant as a resource for research on the immune response to SARS-CoV-2. Study-wide findings and limitations: The amount of clinical and demographic metadata varied by source and participant and was provided uncurated.

Participants in the prospective study were enrolled through a virtual design, were aged about 18 to 100 years, and lived in roughly 26 United States geographic areas. Cohort assignment in the prospective study relied on participant-reported clinical history from a screening survey and a study questionnaire. In the prospective study, whole blood, serum and a nasopharyngeal or oropharyngeal swab were collected from each participant by mobile phlebotomists. Additional blood draws and questionnaires over an approximately two-month period could optionally be provided by prospective study participants. Prospective study blood samples were shipped either frozen or at room temperature before DNA extraction. Spanning cysteine to phenylalanine, the CDR3 consists of 16 amino acids. Solely the CDR3 DNA is kept, with 48 bases framed from the first base. V is cut back by 3 bases and J by 6 bases, with 8 bases in the junction unmatched. The germline V gene specifies MRHNA as CDR1 and SNTAGT as CDR2.

TCRbeta CDR3 regions were amplified from genomic DNA using the immunoSEQ Assay, a bias-controlled multiplex PCR. On the authors' methods: Within the assay, amplification of reference gene primers was used to estimate how many nucleated cells each sample contained. Sequence reads were collapsed and filtered to measure the absolute abundance of every unique TCRbeta CDR3 rearrangement. Productive Simpson clonality was computed per sample as the square root of Simpson's diversity index over productive rearrangements. What TCRdb holds here is the immuneACCESS table cut down to in-frame rearrangements. Part of the clones is not present; checked against another copy, under half of the missing clones reflect an unresolved V gene, and the others are unexplained. The V and J calls and clone size are taken from that table; D and trimming were inferred from the DNA. In this sample the table shows approximately 290,000 clones, roughly 89% of which occur a single time. Jointly, the top ten make up 3.5% to 4.5% of the sample.

The V and J genes are TRBV6-4 and TRBJ2-3, with 11 central nucleotides matching TRBD2. The sample taken for sequencing was PBMCs or T cells enriched from blood (not recorded which). This clonotype was obtained from a woman aged 18-35 years with acute COVID-19. The nucleotides are TGTGCCAGCAGTGAGGGGACTAGCGGTGGTTCGGATACGCAGTATTTT. Its coded protein is CASSEGTSGGSDTQYF.